This T cell receptor beta chain is from a study of tumor-infiltrating lymphocytes in localized non-small cell lung cancer. Turning to the study itself: Some samples were collected after neoadjuvant chemotherapy; smokers, never-smokers and several histologies were included.

Looked up from germline, CDR1 is SGDLS and CDR2 is YYNGEE. The CDR3 runs to 18 residues. Trimming shortened V by 0 bases and J by 0 bases, and 15 bases separated the two germline ends. The repertoire was sequenced with immunoSEQ multiplex PCR; TCRdb's copy has only in-frame clones and lacks some. The sample carries 10,000 or so clones, 60% to 80% recorded once. Study-wide findings and caveats: Tumor T-cell fraction was not associated with recurrence-free survival.

This clone was seen a handful of times. Antigen unknown. Sequences were obtained from lung tumor tissue. V is TRBV9 and J is TRBJ2-2; D is tentatively TRBD1 or TRBD2 (6 bases each). The clonotype was recovered from a human donor with non-small cell lung cancer. The CDR3 is CASSVGGAPIANTGELFF. The CDR3 DNA sequence: TGTGCCAGCAGCGTAGGGGGGGCACCCATCGCGAACACCGGGGAGCTGTTTTTT.